Shown below are 12 T cell receptor beta chains from a single sample sequenced in a study of T cells of healthy individuals. TCRdb re-analysed the 5' RACE reads in MiXCR, keeping a single row per CDR3 protein. The data contain tens of thousands of distinct CDR3 sequences, about 17% of them singletons. The receptors derive from a human donor in good health.

This clonotype was seen more than once but under ten times. J is TRBJ1-5 and V is TRBV25-1, with a tentative D call TRBD1 (5 bases). Trimming cost V 5 bases and J 0 bases, with 14 bases left between them. Germline V gene data show CDR1 as MGHDK and CDR2 as SYGVNS. CDR3 length equals 16 residues. The CDR3 DNA reads as TGTGCCAGCAGTTCTCGACAGTGCCATAGCAATCAGCCCCAGCATTTT. This gives the protein CASSSRQCHSNQPQHF.

In this sample, this clonotype turned up a few times. This chain links TRBV10-3 with TRBJ2-1; TRBD1 agrees at 7 bases. The CDR3 covers 15 residues. V lost 2 bases, J lost 6 bases, and 7 bases stayed unmatched. Looked up from germline, CDR1 is ENHRY and CDR2 is SYGVKD. The CDR3 loop reads CAISEVQGVGNEQFF. CDR3 in DNA: TGTGCCATCAGTGAGGTTCAGGGGGTGGGCAATGAGCAGTTCTTC.

This clonotype turned up a few times. The V and J genes are TRBV7-2 and TRBJ1-6; TRBD1 matches at 8 bases. The CDR3 runs to 15 residues. CDR1 and CDR2 (germline): SGHTA, FQGNSA. V lost 6 bases, J lost 8 bases, and 9 bases stayed unmatched. This chain's CDR3 is CASRKETGVDSPLHF. The CDR3 region has the DNA TGTGCCAGCAGGAAGGAGACAGGGGTGGATTCACCCCTCCACTTT.

This clonotype was picked up many times. This chain connects TRBV30 to TRBJ2-7; the match to TRBD1 covers 8 bases. Unmatched junction bases numbered 2, after V lost 1 base and J lost 6 bases. From germline, CDR1 is GTSNPN and CDR2 SVGIG (reference sequence). The CDR3 totals 12 residues. The CDR3 bases are TGTGCCTGGAGTGGGACAGGGACCGAGCAGTACTTC. Translated: CAWSGTGTEQYF.

The J gene is TRBJ1-6, the V gene TRBV5-5; 9 nucleotides line up with TRBD1. The trim removed 0 bases at V and 7 bases at J, leaving 5 bases unmatched. CDR3 length: 16 residues. Germline V gives CDR1 SGHKS, CDR2 YYEKEE (reference sequence). DNA of the CDR3: TGTGCCAGCAGCTTGGTCCCGACAGGGGGGAATTCACCCCTCCACTTT. Translated, it gives CASSLVPTGGNSPLHF.

This clonotype was recorded at least ten times. The V gene is TRBV29-1, the J gene TRBJ2-7, with D possibly matching TRBD2 (5 bases). Trimming cost V 5 bases and J 1 base, with 9 bases left between them. The CDR3 consists of 12 residues. Looked up from germline, CDR1 is SQVTM and CDR2 is ANQGSEA. CDR3 amino acids: CSVRRTSYEQYF. CDR3 DNA sequence: TGCAGCGTTAGGCGGACTTCCTACGAGCAGTACTTC.

This chain uses TRBV5-6 with TRBJ1-4, with a weak D call TRBD1 (5 bases). Trimming shortened V by 1 base and J by 7 bases, and 17 bases separated the two germline ends. Germline CDR1 reads SGHDT; CDR2 reads YYEEEE. This CDR3 region has 16 residues. This CDR3 reads CASSLITGGFGEKLFF. The CDR3 DNA is TGTGCCAGCAGCTTGATAACGGGGGGGTTCGGTGAAAAACTGTTTTTT.

The chain combines TRBV7-8 with TRBJ2-3, with D possibly being TRBD2 (6 bases). The CDR3 covers 15 residues. Trimming pared 4 bases from V and 10 bases from J, leaving 21 bases between. Germline V gives CDR1 SGHVS, CDR2 FQNEAQ. The CDR3 is CASSSLEGGFGAQYF. As DNA, the CDR3 is TGTGCCAGCAGCTCCCTGGAGGGCGGTTTCGGGGCGCAGTATTTT.

This clonotype has just a few counts. This chain uses TRBV25-1 with TRBJ1-5, with D unresolved. Trimming took off 5 bases at V and 2 bases at J, with 10 bases between the two ends. The CDR3 loop spans 14 amino acids. The germline CDR1 and CDR2 sequences are MGHDK and SYGVNS. The CDR3 nucleotides read TGTGCCAGCAGTAGTGGGCGCGGCAATCAGCCCCAGCATTTT. It specifies CASSSGRGNQPQHF.

This clonotype was detected ten times or more. The gene calls are TRBV3-1 and TRBJ1-1; no clear D gene. The CDR3 consists of 13 residues. Trimming stripped 4 bases from V and 4 bases from J, with 10 bases between. Germline V gene lookup returns CDR1 LGHDT and CDR2 YNNKEL (reference sequence). In DNA, the CDR3 is TGTGCCAGCAGCCTACAGAAGGCCACTGAAGCTTTCTTT. It is translated as CASSLQKATEAFF.

Many counts were recorded for this clonotype. V and J are TRBV7-2 and TRBJ2-1; D unclear. V was cut by 6 bases and J by 7 bases, with 22 bases left in between. This CDR3 is 16 amino acids long. The germline V gene encodes CDR1 SGHTA and CDR2 FQGNSA. CDR3 nucleotide sequence: TGTGCCAGCAGTTTTCTTAGGACCCCCCCCGGAAATGAGCAGTTCTTC. Translation: CASSFLRTPPGNEQFF.

This clonotype came up a few times. V is TRBV2 and J is TRBJ2-4; 10 bases are shared with TRBD1. The J segment lost 8 bases and the V segment lost 11 bases, leaving 6 bases of the junction unmatched. From germline, CDR1 is SNHLY and CDR2 FYNNEI. The CDR3 has 12 residues. DNA for the CDR3: TGTGCCGGTGCCGGGACAGGGGACATTCAGTACTTC. It codes for CAGAGTGDIQYF.